This T cell receptor beta chain was sequenced in a study of cytomegalovirus exposure and HLA in healthy donors. Primers: 60 Vbeta forward and 13 Jbeta reverse. Method: immunoSEQ multiplex PCR; TCRdb's copy keeps in-frame clones and lacks some. The sample records about 130,000 clones, around 70% being singletons. Germline V gene lookup returns CDR1 SGHRS and CDR2 YFSETQ. The trim removed 6 bases at V and 5 bases at J, leaving 17 bases unmatched. CDR3 length: 17 amino acids. General observations from the study: What a later analysis reportedly showed was that an Asian-associated ancestry cluster had fewer N-insertions than the roughly 670-donor mean.

Remarks on this clone: Antigen: not known.

This TCR derives from a man younger than 40 in good health and CMV-seronegative. V and J are TRBV5-1 and TRBJ2-1, with TRBD1 matching over 7 bases. The sequencing input was PBMCs. DNA of the CDR3: TGCGCCAGCAAGAATACAGAAAGGGGGCGTGTGGACAATGAGCAGTTCTTC. This gives the protein CASKNTERGRVDNEQFF.